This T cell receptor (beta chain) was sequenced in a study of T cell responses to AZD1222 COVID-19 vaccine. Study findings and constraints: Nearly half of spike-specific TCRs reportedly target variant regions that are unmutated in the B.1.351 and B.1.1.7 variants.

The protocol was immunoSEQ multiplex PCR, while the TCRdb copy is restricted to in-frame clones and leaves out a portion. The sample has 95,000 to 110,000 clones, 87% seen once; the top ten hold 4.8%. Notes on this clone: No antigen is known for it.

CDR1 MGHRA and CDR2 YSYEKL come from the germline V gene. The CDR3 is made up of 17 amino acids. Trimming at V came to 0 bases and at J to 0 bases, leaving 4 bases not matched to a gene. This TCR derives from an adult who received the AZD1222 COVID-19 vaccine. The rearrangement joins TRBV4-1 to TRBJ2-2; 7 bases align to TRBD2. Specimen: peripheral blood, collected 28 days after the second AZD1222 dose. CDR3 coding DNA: TGCGCCAGCAGCCAAGATCGGGGACTAACGAACACCGGGGAGCTGTTTTTT. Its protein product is CASSQDRGLTNTGELFF.